This T cell receptor (beta chain) appears in the sequencing data of a study of T cells expressing NK-cell markers. Study background: From sorted CD3+CD56+NKG2C+, CD3+CD56+NKG2C- and CD3+CD56-NKG2C+ T cells came the TCR beta repertoires. Within the sequenced cohort of eight donors, seven exhibited HCMV seropositivity and one was seronegative.

Per the germline V gene, CDR1 is SNHLY and CDR2 is FYNNEI. The CDR3 has 17 amino acids. In generating TCR beta cDNA, 5'RACE template switching with UMIs was used. TCRdb reworked the 5' RACE reads into one entry per CDR3 protein, no DNA. Its clone listing holds 250,000 to 300,000 distinct CDR3 sequences. The receptor was isolated from a man aged 18 to 29 in good health. The V gene is TRBV2, the J gene TRBJ2-1; TCRdb indicates TRBD2, and absent DNA this call remains unverified. The sequencing input was blood T cells: a sorted CD56 or NKG2C T cell subset, CD4+ or CD8+ T cells, or bulk PBMC T cells (not recorded which). The chain's CDR3 is CASRADLAGGLSNEQFF.